The clone carrying this T cell receptor beta chain has a handful of counts. The antigen is undetermined. Treatment specified: oral pan-JAK inhibitor, 5-10 mg twice daily. This CDR3 comprises 13 residues. Trimming took 8 bases from V and 3 from J, leaving 14 bases between them. Germline values: CDR1 LGHNA, CDR2 YSLEER. The data were taken from a study of CD8+ T cells in alopecia areata. Study at large: Scoring treated patients' severity relied on the percentage of scalp area affected.

Study observations and caveats: On tofacitinib, scalp clonality and expanded CD8+ clones among top 100 fell significantly. Especially in alopecia totalis/universalis, lesional scalp showed greater clonality than normal scalp did.

The authors extracted RNA and reverse transcribed it into cDNA as the sequencing template. Measured with immunoSEQ multiplex PCR; TCRdb has only the in-frame clones, and not every one. The table lists about 120,000 clones, 61% of them singletons, with 5% to 7% in the top ten. Material: CD4+ T cells sorted from blood, obtained at week 4, from a patient treated with tofacitinib. The clonotype comes from a human donor with alopecia areata. This sequence joins TRBV4-3 and TRBJ2-7; D possibly corresponds to TRBD1 (5 bases). The CDR3 sequence is CASGRGHDYEQYF. The CDR3 nucleotides are TGCGCCAGCGGAAGGGGTCACGACTACGAGCAGTACTTC.